This T cell receptor (beta chain) was observed in a study of siplizumab effects on memory and regulatory T cells. Study-wide results and caveats: Alloreactive sequences that could be traced to unstimulated CD4+ memory cells showed a significant reduction under siplizumab. Confirmation that proliferating Tregs from siplizumab cultures had suppressive function was not obtained. There appeared to be greater diversity in naive T cells than in memory cells, and naive T cells seemed major contributors to the alloresponse. Alloreactive clones mapping to unstimulated subsets formed only a minor fraction.

TCRdb's copy holds only in-frame clones and misses some; the assay was immunoSEQ multiplex PCR. The sample holds about 68,000 clones; roughly 93% are singletons and the top ten take roughly 5%. A remark on this clone: Its antigen remains unknown.

Losses at the gene ends were 1 base for V and 3 bases for J; bases not matched to a gene: 4. Germline V gene lookup returns CDR1 LNHDA and CDR2 SQIVND (reference sequence). This CDR3 is 15 amino acids long. This TCR was sampled from a human donor in good health. The V and J genes are TRBV19 and TRBJ2-7; 9 bases agree with TRBD1. The sample was CD8+ T cells sorted from blood. The CDR3 is CASSIVPGQGYEQYF. In nucleotides, the CDR3 is TGTGCCAGTAGTATAGTCCCGGGACAGGGCTACGAGCAGTACTTC.